This T cell receptor (beta chain) was recorded in a study of OX40 agonist ivuxolimab in advanced cancers. The wider study: Patients were around 83% male with ages roughly 20 to 85, mean around 58. General study points: Also present in some nonresponders was a low level of normalized T-cell clonal expansion.

In regard to this clone: Antigen: not known.

Produced via immunoSEQ multiplex PCR; TCRdb's table is partial and in-frame only. The sample lists about 80,000 clones, about four fifths occurring once. Trimming took 6 bases from V and 7 from J; bases not matched to a gene: 14. The germline gives CDR1 LNHDA, CDR2 SQIVND (reference sequence). The CDR3 length is 16 residues. Sequenced here: CD4+ or CD8+ T cells sorted from blood, sampled in a trial of the OX40 agonist ivuxolimab. This sequence originates from an adult with an advanced solid tumor such as melanoma, head and neck, liver or kidney cancer. The V gene is TRBV19, the J gene TRBJ1-5; TRBD1 aligns across 8 bases. This CDR3 is CASSPEDRVLMQPQHF. The CDR3 DNA follows: TGTGCCAGTAGCCCAGAGGACAGGGTGTTAATGCAGCCCCAGCATTTT.